This T cell receptor beta chain was recovered during a study of radiotherapy plus CTLA-4 blockade in lung cancer. Study as a whole: Objective responses occurred in 18% of patients; around 30% had disease control. Study-wide findings and caveats: Radiotherapy was combined with ipilimumab, and tumor-derived TCR clones then expanded in blood.

Only in-frame clones appear in the TCRdb table, and some are missing; sequencing was by immunoSEQ multiplex PCR. The top ten clones hold 7.7% of a sample with tens of thousands of clones, approximately 80% of them seen once. V lost 1 base, J lost 6 bases, and 7 bases lay in between. The CDR3 loop spans 13 amino acids. Germline values: CDR1 GTSNPN, CDR2 SVGIG (reference sequence). About this clone: Its antigen is as yet unknown.

The chain uses TRBV30 and TRBJ2-6; D is possibly TRBD1 (5 bases). This receptor was obtained from a human donor with non-small cell lung cancer who had stable disease on radiotherapy plus ipilimumab. Sequencing was performed on peripheral blood, taken from a patient treated with radiotherapy plus ipilimumab. CDR3 residues: CAWSEGMANVLTF. CDR3 nucleotides: TGTGCCTGGAGTGAGGGGATGGCCAACGTCCTGACTTTC.